The TCR beta chain described here comes from a study of CD8+ T cells in alopecia areata. Overall study: Treated patients were given 5 to 10 mg oral tofacitinib twice daily. The tofacitinib course ran for 6 to 18 months and was followed by 6 months off drug.

Lesional scalp tissue (obtained by punch biopsy) and peripheral blood were collected from alopecia areata patients. CDR1 and CDR2 from the germline V gene are LGHNA and YNFKEQ. V shed 2 bases and J shed 6 bases, with 5 bases lying between them. CDR3 size: 12 residues. Reverse transcribed after extraction, RNA yielded cDNA as the sequencing template. Data came from immunoSEQ multiplex PCR; TCRdb stores just in-frame clones and leaves some out. The table records 110,000 to 150,000 clones, approximately 51% of them present only once. V usage is TRBV4-2 and J usage is TRBJ2-1; no definite D call. This sequence originates from a human donor with alopecia areata. Material: CD4+ T cells sorted from blood, obtained at week 0. CDR3 protein: CASSQQRNEQFF. The CDR3 nucleotides are TGTGCCAGCAGCCAACAGCGCAATGAGCAGTTCTTC.